This TCR beta chain derives from a study of shared clonotypes between healthy human individuals. Study-level background: Ranging from 18 to 49 in age, donors were a couple of women and a few men. Findings and caveats of the study: It was only blood that was sampled, and tissue repertoires likely differ.

TCRdb's copy holds only in-frame clones and misses some; the assay was immunoSEQ multiplex PCR. The sample shows approximately 530,000 clones, almost 97% of them seen only once. The V gene lost 5 bases and the J gene lost 0 bases, with 7 bases spanning the gap. Germline CDR1 reads LNHDA; CDR2 reads SQIVND (reference sequence). The CDR3 consists of 14 residues. Each donor was a Caucasian adult residing in Nashville, Tennessee. A CD45RA-negative memory subset and a CD45RA+ naive subset were separated from the CD4+ cells. For this clone: The antigen remains undetermined.

The chain joins TRBV19 to TRBJ2-2, with D maybe TRBD2 (5 bases). The sample taken for sequencing was naive CD4+ T cells sorted from blood. The subset is: CD45RA+ positively selected. The source is a woman aged 25 to 45 in good health. CDR3 DNA sequence: TGTGCCAGTAGTTTGGAGGCGAACACCGGGGAGCTGTTTTTT. Protein: CASSLEANTGELFF.